This T cell receptor (beta chain) was observed in a study of blood T cell repertoires in COVID-19. Turning to the study itself: The study drew acute and convalescent COVID-19 samples from the United States, Italy and Spain. Sample material is recorded as cDNA or gDNA derived from T cells, B-cell-depleted T cells, or PBMCs.

The V and J ends lost 5 bases and 12 bases, in that order; junction bases with no gene match: 16. The CDR3 is 14 amino acids. Germline V CDR1 and CDR2: SGHAT, FQNNGV. In the authors' methods: Reference gene primer amplification yielded estimated nucleated cell counts. Generated by immunoSEQ multiplex PCR, the TCRdb table keeps only in-frame clones and is missing some. V, J and clone size derive from that table, while D and trimming were established from the DNA sequence. The sample holds approximately 14,000 clones, around 78% seen once. The genes are TRBV11-2 and TRBJ2-7, with 7 bases lining up with TRBD1. The receptor's source is a man aged 35 to 55 with active or convalescent COVID-19. The sequencing sample was made of peripheral blood. The CDR3: CASSAPGQISKWYF. Written as DNA, the CDR3 is TGTGCCAGCAGCGCACCGGGACAGATATCCAAGTGGTACTTC.